These 14 T cell receptor beta chains share one sample of origin, sequenced in a study of T-cell memory formation after mild COVID-19. TCRdb reprocessed the 5' RACE reads via MiXCR and lists one record per CDR3 protein. The sample contains hundreds of thousands of distinct CDR3 sequences, roughly 18% of which appear only once. The sequencing sample was made of PBMCs or a T cell subset sorted from them (not recorded which). Every receptor here comes from an adult woman who had mild COVID-19 (a few samples of this study predate the infection). Cell type and time point are not known.

This clonotype was counted a few times. This chain links TRBV6-2 or TRBV6-3 with TRBJ1-5; no clear D. CDR3 length equals 14 residues. Trimming shortened V by 2 bases and J by 2 bases, and 7 bases separated the two germline ends. The V gene's germline CDR1 is MNHEY and CDR2 SVGEGT. The CDR3 region is CASSYTPGNQPQHF. The CDR3 DNA is TGTGCCAGCAGTTACACCCCGGGCAATCAGCCCCAGCATTTT.

The genes are TRBV7-9 and TRBJ2-2; D is possibly TRBD2 (5 bases). CDR1 SEHNR and CDR2 FQNEAQ come from the germline V gene (reference sequence). The V gene lost 5 bases and the J gene lost 8 bases, with 24 bases spanning the gap. The CDR3 runs 17 residues. The CDR3 loop reads CASSPLVPGSAWGELFF. In DNA form, the CDR3 reads TGTGCCAGCAGCCCCCTAGTACCGGGATCAGCGTGGGGGGAGCTGTTTTTT.

The sample holds a few counts of this clonotype. CDR3 loop: CASSLTGRSYNSPLHF. CDR3 coding DNA: TGTGCCAGCAGTTTAACGGGACGGAGTTATAATTCACCCCTCCACTTT. This chain connects TRBV12-3 or TRBV12-4 to TRBJ1-6, with D possibly matching TRBD1 (5 bases). Trimming pared 2 bases from V and 4 bases from J, leaving 12 bases between. This CDR3 is 16 amino acids long.

This clonotype was detected many times. This rearrangement joins TRBV7-9 to TRBJ2-3; 7 positions agree with TRBD2. Germline lookup yields CDR1 SEHNR and CDR2 FQNEAQ (reference sequence). The CDR3 is made up of 15 amino acids. V lost 2 bases and J lost 0; bases outside the gene matches: 2. CDR3 nucleotide sequence: TGTGCCAGCAGCTTATGGCGGGGGAGCACAGATACGCAGTATTTT. As protein: CASSLWRGSTDTQYF.

This clonotype was picked up a small number of times. The V call is TRBV25-1, the J call TRBJ2-7; D uncertain. The V gene lost 10 bases and the J gene lost 6 bases, with 19 bases spanning the gap. Germline assignment: CDR1 MGHDK and CDR2 SYGVNS. The CDR3 sequence is 13 residues long. CDR3 amino acids: CATSGEVKSEQYF. DNA of the CDR3: TGTGCCACCTCAGGAGAAGTAAAATCCGAGCAGTACTTC.

At least ten counts were recorded for this clonotype. The chain recombines TRBV29-1 with TRBJ2-7; 12 nucleotides agree with TRBD1. Trimming removed 6 bases from V and 6 bases from J; junction bases left unmatched: 6. In germline, CDR1 is SQVTM, CDR2 ANQGSEA. This CDR3 comprises 13 residues. CDR3 DNA sequence: TGCAGCGTATACGGGACAGGGGGCTCCGAGCAGTACTTC. Its translation is CSVYGTGGSEQYF.

This clonotype has ten or more counts. Written as DNA, the CDR3 is TGCGCCAGCAGCCCCCGGACTAGCGGGATAGAAGAGACCCAGTACTTC. Translating gives CASSPRTSGIEETQYF. The chain recombines TRBV5-1 with TRBJ2-5; 12 bases agree with TRBD2. Trimming at V came to 4 bases and at J to 3 bases, leaving 7 bases not matched to a gene. CDR1 and CDR2 (germline): SGHRS, YFSETQ. CDR3 length equals 16 residues. The full variable domain, in which reference TRBV5-1 and TRBJ2-5 provide the parts outside the CDR3, is KAGVTQTPRYLIKTRGQQVTLSCSPISGHRSVSWYQQTPGQGLQFLFEYFSETQRNKGNFPGRFSGRQFSNSRSEMNVSTLELGDSALYLCASSPRTSGIEETQYFGPGTRLLVL.

The chain employs TRBV9 and TRBJ2-7; the match to TRBD1 covers 12 bases. Germline CDR1 SGDLS, CDR2 YYNGEE. Trimming removed 1 base from V and 2 bases from J; junction bases left unmatched: 10. CDR3 size: 18 residues. The CDR3 loop is CASSVWDRGPLTAYEQYF. The CDR3 DNA reads TGTGCCAGCAGCGTATGGGACAGGGGGCCCTTAACCGCCTACGAGCAGTACTTC.

This clonotype was counted a few times. V usage is TRBV11-1 and J usage is TRBJ2-7; 9 nucleotides align to TRBD2. Per the germline V gene, CDR1 is SGHAT and CDR2 is FQDESV (reference sequence). V lost 5 bases, J lost 3 bases, and 8 bases stayed unmatched. There are 15 residues in the CDR3. CDR3 nucleotides: TGTGCCAGCAGCCGGAATAGCGGGGGTCGCTACGAGCAGTACTTC. The encoded protein is CASSRNSGGRYEQYF.

This clonotype was counted between two and nine times. The J gene is TRBJ1-1, the V gene TRBV6-6, with TRBD1 matching over 7 bases. CDR1 and CDR2 (germline): MNHNY, SVGAGI (reference sequence). The CDR3 has 13 residues. The J segment lost 8 bases and the V segment lost 2 bases, leaving 5 bases of the junction unmatched. The CDR3 loop reads CASSYRDRAEAFF. DNA of the CDR3: TGTGCCAGCAGTTACCGCGACAGGGCCGAAGCTTTCTTT.

This chain uses TRBV6-6 with TRBJ2-7; 11 bases map to TRBD2. This CDR3 spans 17 amino acids. The germline gives CDR1 MNHNY, CDR2 SVGAGI (reference sequence). The junction had 10 bases not matched to a gene; V was cut back by 4 bases and J by 2 bases. CDR3 nucleotide sequence: TGTGCCAGCAGTTCCTTCCCCGGTAGCGGGGGGGCCTACGAGCAGTACTTC. It translates to CASSSFPGSGGAYEQYF.

The chain uses TRBV9 and TRBJ2-1; D possibly uses TRBD1 or TRBD2 (5 bases each). The length of the CDR3 is 14 residues. Germline CDR1 and CDR2: SGDLS and YYNGEE. V was shortened by 0 bases and J by 9 bases, with 13 bases between the two germline ends. CDR3 in amino acids: CASSVVGTTPEQFF. CDR3 DNA sequence: TGTGCCAGCAGCGTAGTGGGGACCACCCCTGAGCAGTTCTTC.

The genes are TRBV30 and TRBJ2-5; 11 bases are shared with TRBD2. J was trimmed by 7 bases and V by 8 bases; bases with no gene match: 9. The CDR3 contains 13 residues. Germline values: CDR1 GTSNPN, CDR2 SVGIG (reference sequence). The DNA for the CDR3 is TGTGCCCAAGGACTAGCGGGCACCGGGACCCAGTACTTC. Translating gives CAQGLAGTGTQYF. Based on the CDR3 plus reference TRBV30 and TRBJ2-5, the full variable domain is SQTIHQWPATLVQPVGSPLSLECTVEGTSNPNLYWYRQAAGRGLQLLFYSVGIGQISSEVPQNLSASRPQDRQFILSSKKLLLSDSGFYLCAQGLAGTGTQYFGPGTRLLVL.

This chain links TRBV6-6 with TRBJ1-4, with a possible D match to TRBD1 (5 bases). The CDR3 runs 14 residues. The V and J ends lost 5 bases and 0 bases respectively, with 7 bases between them. From germline, CDR1 is MNHNY and CDR2 SVGAGI (reference sequence). The CDR3 DNA is TGTGCCAGCAGTCGGGGGGCAACTAATGAAAAACTGTTTTTT. This encodes CASSRGATNEKLFF.